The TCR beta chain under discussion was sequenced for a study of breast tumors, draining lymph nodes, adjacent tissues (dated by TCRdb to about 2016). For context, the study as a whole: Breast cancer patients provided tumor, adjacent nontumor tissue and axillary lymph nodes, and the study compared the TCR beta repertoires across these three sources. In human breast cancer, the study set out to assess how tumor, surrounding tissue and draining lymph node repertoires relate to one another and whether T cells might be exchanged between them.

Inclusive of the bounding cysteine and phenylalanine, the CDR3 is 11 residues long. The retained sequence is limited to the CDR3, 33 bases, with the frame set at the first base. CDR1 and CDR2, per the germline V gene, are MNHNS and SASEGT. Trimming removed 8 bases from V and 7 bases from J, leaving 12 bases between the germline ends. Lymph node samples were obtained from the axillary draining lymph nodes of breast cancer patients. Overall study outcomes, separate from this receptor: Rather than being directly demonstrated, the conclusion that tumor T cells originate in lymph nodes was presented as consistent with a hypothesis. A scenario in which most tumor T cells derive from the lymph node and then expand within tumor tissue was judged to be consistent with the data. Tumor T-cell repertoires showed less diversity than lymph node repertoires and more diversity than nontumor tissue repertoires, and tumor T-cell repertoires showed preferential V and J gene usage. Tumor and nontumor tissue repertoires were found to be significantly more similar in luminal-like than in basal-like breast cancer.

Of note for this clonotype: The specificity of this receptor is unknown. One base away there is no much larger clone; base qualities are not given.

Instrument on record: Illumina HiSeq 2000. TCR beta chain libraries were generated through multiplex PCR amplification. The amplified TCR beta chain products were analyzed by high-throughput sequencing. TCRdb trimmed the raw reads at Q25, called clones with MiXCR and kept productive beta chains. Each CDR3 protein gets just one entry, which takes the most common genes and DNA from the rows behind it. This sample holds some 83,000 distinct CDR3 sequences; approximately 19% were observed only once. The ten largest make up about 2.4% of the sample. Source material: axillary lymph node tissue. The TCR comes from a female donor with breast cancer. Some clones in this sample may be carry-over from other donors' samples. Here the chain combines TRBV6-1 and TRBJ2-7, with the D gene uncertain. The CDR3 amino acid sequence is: CASGIYNEQYF. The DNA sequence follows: TGTGCCAGCGGAATATACAATGAGCAGTACTTC.